One and the same sample provided the 26 T cell receptor beta chains below, sequenced in a study of Ad26.COV2.S vaccination and SARS-CoV-2 variants. Described treatment: approximately 18 received Ad26.COV2.S at low or high dose, single or two shots; about 5 received placebo; per-sample allocation not given. Sampling was done on day 63 after the first vaccine or placebo injection. The table came from immunoSEQ multiplex PCR; TCRdb's copy has only in-frame clones and leaves some out. The sample includes some 420,000 clones, around 87% seen only once; the top ten take less than 4%. The sequences come from peripheral blood, collected in a trial of Ad26.COV2.S vaccine versus placebo. These receptor sequences come from a person between 18 and 65 years old who received the Ad26.COV2.S COVID-19 vaccine or a placebo.

This chain connects TRBV2 to TRBJ2-5; no firm D call. The CDR3 is 14 residues long. The germline V gene has CDR1 SNHLY and CDR2 FYNNEI. Between the trimmed V and J ends, which lost 6 bases and 5 bases, there was a span of 16 bases. CDR3 coding DNA: TGTGCCAGCAGCGGTGATGAATTTAGGGAGACCCAGTACTTC. This gives the protein CASSGDEFRETQYF.

The rearrangement uses TRBV21-1 and TRBJ2-7. TRBV21-1 is tagged as a pseudogene. The CDR3 sequence is 16 residues long. For the CDR3, the DNA is TGTGCTAATGGTAAAGGGCGAGGCTACGAATCCTACGAGCAGTACTTC. The encoded protein is CANGKGRGYESYEQYF.

The chain links TRBV12-3 or TRBV12-4 to TRBJ1-5; D unresolved. The CDR3 spans 11 residues. Deletions cut 8 bases from V and 7 bases from J, with 9 bases between. CDR3 DNA sequence: TGTGCCAGCTCCTATGGGCAGCCCCAGCATTTT. Translation gives CASSYGQPQHF.

The chain uses TRBV9 and TRBJ2-1, with 7 bases aligning to TRBD1. This CDR3 spans 15 amino acids. Trimming removed 3 bases from V and 6 bases from J; junction bases left unmatched: 9. Looked up from germline, CDR1 is SGDLS and CDR2 is YYNGEE. CDR3 protein: CASSEGAGPGNEQFF. The CDR3 bases are TGTGCCAGCAGCGAGGGGGCAGGGCCGGGCAATGAGCAGTTCTTC.

In the case of this clone: The same CDR3 also results from other DNA sequences found in this sample. This chain links TRBV4-3 with TRBJ1-5; D possibly corresponds to TRBD1 (5 bases). Looked up from germline, CDR1 is LGHNA and CDR2 is YSLEER. CDR3 length: 13 amino acids. Trimming pared 0 bases from V and 7 bases from J, leaving 7 bases between. The CDR3 DNA is TGCGCCAGCAGCCAAGATCGGGGGCAGCCCCAGCATTTT. Its protein is CASSQDRGQPQHF.

V is TRBV7-9 and J is TRBJ2-3, with 9 bases fitting TRBD1. The V gene's germline CDR1 is SEHNR and CDR2 FQNEAQ (reference sequence). This CDR3 is 17 amino acids long. Trimming took 4 bases from V and 6 from J; bases not matched to a gene: 14. CDR3 bases: TGTGCCAGCAGCTCTAGCAAGGGACAGGGAATCAGCGATACGCAGTATTTT. Translated, it gives CASSSSKGQGISDTQYF.

This clone was observed a single time. The genes are TRBV7-2 and TRBJ2-1; TRBD2 matches at 7 bases. Trimming took 1 base from V and 7 from J; bases not matched to a gene: 13. This CDR3 has 17 residues. The germline V gene encodes CDR1 SGHTA and CDR2 FQGNSA. The CDR3 coding sequence is TGTGCCAGCAGCTTAGGTCGCGGGTTGGGCGGGGGTAATGAGCAGTTCTTC. Its protein product is CASSLGRGLGGGNEQFF.

This chain joins TRBV6-5 and TRBJ1-5; 9 bases agree with TRBD1. The CDR3 runs to 15 residues. Germline trimming cut 5 bases from V and 5 bases from J; bases unmatched to any gene: 7. Germline CDR1 MNHEY, CDR2 SVGAGI. This CDR3 is CASSPQDRGDQPQHF. The CDR3 DNA is TGTGCCAGCAGTCCCCAGGACAGGGGAGATCAGCCCCAGCATTTT.

This chain uses TRBV5-5 with TRBJ1-6, with 10 bases identical to TRBD1. CDR1 and CDR2 (germline): SGHKS, YYEKEE (reference sequence). The CDR3 extends over 17 amino acids. The V segment lost 4 bases and the J segment 1 base; nucleotides outside the gene matches: 5. The CDR3 protein is CASSPGQGGSYNSPLHF. As DNA, the CDR3 is TGTGCCAGCAGCCCCGGACAGGGGGGGTCCTATAATTCACCCCTCCACTTT.

The chain recombines TRBV10-3 with TRBJ1-5; no definite D call. Per germline, CDR1 ENHRY and CDR2 SYGVKD. CDR3 length: 13 residues. With 2 bases removed from V and 7 bases from J, the gap between germline ends came to 9 bases. The CDR3 region has the DNA TGTGCCATCAGTGAGACGGGTGGGCAGCCCCAGCATTTT. Encoded protein: CAISETGGQPQHF.

The gene calls are TRBV10-2 and TRBJ2-7, with a possible D match to TRBD2 (5 bases). The length of the CDR3 is 13 residues. V was cut by 4 bases and J by 2 bases, with 9 bases left in between. CDR1 and CDR2 from the germline V gene are WSHSY and SAAADI. CDR3 in DNA: TGCGCCAGCAGTGTCGGGCGGGCCTACGAGCAGTACTTC. Protein: CASSVGRAYEQYF.

The chain has TRBV6-6 and TRBJ1-1, with 8 bases lining up with TRBD1. The germline gives CDR1 MNHNY, CDR2 SVGAGI (reference sequence). This CDR3 is 16 amino acids long. V was clipped by 6 bases and J by 4 bases; unmatched bases: 13. The CDR3 DNA reads TGTGCCAGCAGCCATCCTCAGGGGGCGGCGGGCACTGAAGCTTTCTTT. The encoded protein is CASSHPQGAAGTEAFF.

The chain uses TRBV5-1 and TRBJ1-2; no firm D call. Trimming took 5 bases from V and 4 from J, leaving 15 bases between them. The CDR3 spans 14 residues. In germline, CDR1 is SGHRS, CDR2 YFSETQ. CDR3 amino acids: CASRGDNPSYGYTF. The CDR3 DNA is TGCGCCAGCAGAGGAGACAACCCCTCCTATGGCTACACCTTC.

The chain joins TRBV2 to TRBJ2-3; 10 bases map to TRBD1. Germline V gene data show CDR1 as SNHLY and CDR2 as FYNNEI. The CDR3 is 18 residues long. The V gene end was trimmed by 8 bases and the J gene end by 9 bases; junction bases not matched to a gene: 23. This chain's CDR3 is CASRFGQGVVEVTGTQYF. CDR3 coding DNA: TGTGCCAGCCGCTTTGGACAGGGGGTAGTTGAGGTCACGGGCACGCAGTATTTT.

This chain uses TRBV4-1 with TRBJ2-7; D perhaps matches TRBD2 (5 bases). This CDR3 contains 14 residues. Trimming cost V 1 base and J 2 bases, with 9 bases left between them. Germline CDR1 and CDR2: MGHRA and YSYEKL. The CDR3 coding sequence is TGCGCCAGCAGCCAAGCGACCGGGGCCTACGAGCAGTACTTC. Its translation is CASSQATGAYEQYF.

The rearrangement joins TRBV24-1 to TRBJ1-4; D gene ambiguous. The CDR3 has 17 residues. V was clipped by 4 bases and J by 0 bases, with 14 bases between them. Per the germline V gene, CDR1 is KGHDR and CDR2 is SFDVKD. CDR3 in DNA: TGTGCCACCAGTGACGGAGGGCTACGAGCAACTAATGAAAAACTGTTTTTT. As protein: CATSDGGLRATNEKLFF.

This clone was seen a handful of times. The chain links TRBV7-2 to TRBJ1-6; 7 bases fit TRBD1. This CDR3 comprises 15 residues. Germline V CDR1 and CDR2: SGHTA, FQGNSA. The CDR3 DNA is TGTGCAACTAAAGACAGGGCCGCCTATAATTCACCCCTCCACTTT. Protein: CATKDRAAYNSPLHF.

The rearrangement links TRBV9 to TRBJ2-2; D call uncertain. V lost 5 bases to trimming and J lost 0 bases, with 8 bases between them. The CDR3 runs to 14 residues. The germline gives CDR1 SGDLS, CDR2 YYNGEE. CDR3 bases: TGTGCCAGCAGTGGGCAGCCGAACACCGGGGAGCTGTTTTTT. Its translation: CASSGQPNTGELFF.

The CDR3 DNA sequence: TGTGCCAGCAGCTGGCGCGGGGGGACTGAAGCTTTCTTT. It specifies CASSWRGGTEAFF. The chain uses TRBV5-4 and TRBJ1-1; D is perhaps TRBD1 (5 bases). CDR3 length: 13 amino acids. V was clipped by 3 bases and J by 5 bases, with 11 bases between them. Germline CDR1 and CDR2: SGHNT and YYREEE (reference sequence).

The chain combines TRBV15 with TRBJ2-6; TRBD1 might be the D (5 bases). The germline V and J ends were trimmed by 5 bases and 2 bases, with 16 bases remaining between them. The CDR3 is 17 residues long. Germline CDR1 LNHNV, CDR2 YYDKDF (reference sequence). The CDR3 DNA reads as TGTGCCACCAGCGCTCGATCAGGGTGGGCTGGGGCCAACGTCCTGACTTTC. Residues: CATSARSGWAGANVLTF.

This clone appeared a single time. The rearrangement uses TRBV14 and TRBJ1-5; 9 nucleotides line up with TRBD1. There are 16 residues in the CDR3. J was trimmed by 9 bases and V by 1 base; bases with no gene match: 10. Per germline, CDR1 SGHDN and CDR2 FVKESK. The CDR3 nucleotides are TGTGCCAGCAGCCAAGTATGGGACAGGGACACTAGGCCCCAGCATTTT. It specifies CASSQVWDRDTRPQHF.

The J gene is TRBJ1-5, the V gene TRBV6-2 or TRBV6-3, with 9 bases that match TRBD1. Germline CDR1 and CDR2: MNHEY and SVGEGT. V dropped 5 bases and J dropped 6; count of bases not matched to a gene: 14. The CDR3 runs to 17 residues. CDR3 bases: TGTGCCAGCAGTAACCGGGACAGGGTGGTTCGTGGTCAGCCCCAGCATTTT. Protein sequence: CASSNRDRVVRGQPQHF.

This clone has a handful of counts. The chain is built from TRBV2 and TRBJ1-1; the D gene is possibly TRBD1 (5 bases). The germline V and J ends were trimmed by 3 bases and 4 bases, with 12 bases remaining between them. The CDR3 extends over 14 amino acids. The V gene's germline CDR1 is SNHLY and CDR2 FYNNEI. The CDR3 DNA follows: TGTGCCAGCAGTGACTCATGGGGGTTCACTGAAGCTTTCTTT. Protein product: CASSDSWGFTEAFF.

The chain combines TRBV4-1 with TRBJ1-2; D is uncertain. Germline V gene lookup returns CDR1 MGHRA and CDR2 YSYEKL. CDR3 size: 12 residues. V dropped 1 base and J dropped 4 bases, with 4 bases sitting between them. The CDR3 nucleotides are TGCGCCAGCAGCCAAGGGGTCTATGGCTACACCTTC. Protein product: CASSQGVYGYTF.

The rearrangement joins TRBV11-2 to TRBJ2-1; D is uncertain. V lost 0 bases, J lost 5 bases, and 17 bases lay in between. This CDR3 contains 17 residues. Germline V gives CDR1 SGHAT, CDR2 FQNNGV. The CDR3 nucleotides read TGTGCCAGCAGCTTAGATCCCGGCAGGTTTTTCAACAATGAGCAGTTCTTC. This encodes CASSLDPGRFFNNEQFF.

The chain links TRBV7-2 to TRBJ2-7; a possible D gene is TRBD2 (6 bases). In germline, CDR1 is SGHTA, CDR2 FQGNSA. Deletions cut 5 bases from V and 0 bases from J, with 14 bases between. This CDR3 region has 15 residues. The CDR3 DNA sequence: TGTGCCAGCAGCATGACGGGACTCCTCTCCTACGAGCAGTACTTC. Its translation: CASSMTGLLSYEQYF.